These 17 T cell receptor beta chains share one sample of origin, sequenced in a study of T cell responses to AZD1222 COVID-19 vaccine. Method: immunoSEQ multiplex PCR; TCRdb's copy keeps in-frame clones and lacks some. Among 150,000 or so clones listed, 85% to 95% were seen once. The material sequenced was peripheral blood, taken on day 0 of AZD1222 vaccination. All receptors come from an adult in good health.

The chain employs TRBV7-9 and TRBJ2-1, with D possibly being TRBD2 (6 bases). With 3 bases removed from V and 8 bases from J, the gap between germline ends came to 23 bases. Germline CDR1 reads SEHNR; CDR2 reads FQNEAQ (reference sequence). CDR3 length: 17 amino acids. CDR3 coding DNA: TGTGCCAGCAGCTTTTACGTTGCGGGACGAAATGGCGATGAGCAGTTCTTC. It codes for CASSFYVAGRNGDEQFF. Full variable domain (outside the CDR3, taken from reference TRBV7-9 and TRBJ2-1): DTGVSQNPRHKITKRGQNVTFRCDPISEHNRLYWYRQTLGQGPEFLTYFQNEAQLEKSRLLSDRFSAERPKGSFSTLEIQRTEQGDSAMYLCASSFYVAGRNGDEQFFGPGTRLTVL.

This chain joins TRBV6-5 and TRBJ1-2; D is ambiguous. Trimming shortened V by 8 bases and J by 0 bases, and 7 bases separated the two germline ends. The CDR3 is 12 amino acids. Germline CDR1 and CDR2: MNHEY and SVGAGI. For the CDR3, the DNA is TGTGCCAGCGCCGTCGCTAACTATGGCTACACCTTC. Amino acid sequence: CASAVANYGYTF.

This clone was seen a single time. This rearrangement joins TRBV6-6 to TRBJ2-1; TRBD2 agrees at 8 bases. The germline CDR1 and CDR2 sequences are MNHNY and SVGAGI (reference sequence). Trimming removed 7 bases from V and 4 bases from J; junction bases left unmatched: 12. The CDR3 contains 16 residues. The CDR3 DNA is TGTGCCAGCACCTTAGACGGGAGGGCATTTTACAATGAGCAGTTCTTC. Amino acid sequence: CASTLDGRAFYNEQFF.

The genes are TRBV19 and TRBJ1-2, with D perhaps matching TRBD1 (5 bases). CDR1 is LNHDA and CDR2 is SQIVND in the germline V gene (reference sequence). Trimming removed 4 bases from V and 14 bases from J, with 14 bases in between. The CDR3 contains 11 residues. DNA for the CDR3: TGTGCCAGTAGTAGCGCGGGGGGTTCGACCTTC. Translating it yields CASSSAGGSTF.

The gene calls are TRBV12-3 or TRBV12-4 and TRBJ1-2; 7 nucleotides agree with TRBD1. Trimming removed 5 bases from V and 1 base from J; junction bases left unmatched: 1. The CDR3 length is 13 residues. The CDR3 sequence: CASSRDSNYGYTF. In DNA form, the CDR3 reads TGTGCCAGCAGTCGGGACAGTAACTATGGCTACACCTTC.

This chain joins TRBV7-9 and TRBJ2-7; 10 nucleotides agree with TRBD2. CDR1 SEHNR and CDR2 FQNEAQ come from the germline V gene (reference sequence). Germline trimming cut 1 base from V and 1 base from J; bases unmatched to any gene: 4. This CDR3 region has 16 residues. The CDR3 sequence: CASSLDGLAASYEQYF. The CDR3, as DNA: TGTGCCAGCAGCTTAGACGGACTAGCGGCTTCCTACGAGCAGTACTTC.

The rearrangement joins TRBV6-4 to TRBJ2-1; TRBD2 is a possible D gene (5 bases). This CDR3 has 13 residues. Trimming took 3 bases from V and 9 from J, leaving 12 bases between them. Germline V lookup: CDR1 MRHNA, CDR2 SNTAGT. CDR3 bases: TGTGCCAGCAGTGAAACTAGAGTTAGTGAGCAGTTCTTC. Its translation: CASSETRVSEQFF.

The V gene is TRBV27, the J gene TRBJ1-1; 7 bases map to TRBD1. CDR1 and CDR2 (germline): MNHEY, SMNVEV (reference sequence). Unmatched junction bases numbered 9, after V lost 4 bases and J lost 10 bases. This CDR3 contains 13 residues. CDR3: CASSYYRGSGAFF. The CDR3 region has the DNA TGTGCCAGCAGTTACTACAGGGGTAGTGGAGCTTTCTTT.

This chain connects TRBV4-1 to TRBJ2-1, with 9 positions matching TRBD2. V gave up 1 base and J gave up 5 bases; unmatched junction bases: 12. The CDR3 covers 18 residues. Germline CDR1 is MGHRA and CDR2 is YSYEKL. CDR3 residues: CASSQGPLAGARDNEQFF. Written as DNA, the CDR3 is TGCGCCAGCAGCCAAGGGCCTTTAGCGGGAGCTCGGGACAATGAGCAGTTCTTC.

CDR3 amino acids: CASRLAASSYEQYF. The CDR3 bases are TGTGCCAGCAGACTAGCGGCGAGCTCCTACGAGCAGTACTTC. The chain is built from TRBV27 and TRBJ2-7; TRBD2 agrees at 8 bases. This CDR3 has 14 amino acids. V gave up 6 bases and J gave up 0 bases; unmatched junction bases: 4. Germline loops: CDR1 MNHEY, CDR2 SMNVEV (reference sequence).

V usage is TRBV11-2 and J usage is TRBJ2-7; a possible D gene is TRBD2 (6 bases). V lost 0 bases and J lost 2, with 20 bases in between. This CDR3 region has 18 residues. CDR1 is SGHAT and CDR2 is FQNNGV in the germline V gene. Here the CDR3 DNA reads TGTGCCAGCAGCTTAGATTTATTTGGGGGAGGTAGTGCCTACGAGCAGTACTTC. Translated: CASSLDLFGGGSAYEQYF. Based on the CDR3 plus reference TRBV11-2 and TRBJ2-7, the full variable domain is EAGVAQSPRYKIIEKRQSVAFWCNPISGHATLYWYQQILGQGPKLLIQFQNNGVVDDSQLPKDRFSAERLKGVDSTLKIQPAKLEDSAVYLCASSLDLFGGGSAYEQYFGPGTRLTVT.

The V and J genes are TRBV4-2 and TRBJ1-2; perhaps TRBD1 as D (6 bases). This CDR3 contains 16 residues. V lost 1 base and J 8 bases, leaving 20 bases between the germline ends. Germline values: CDR1 LGHNA, CDR2 YNFKEQ. The chain's CDR3 is CASSQVSLGASVGYTF. CDR3 nucleotides: TGTGCCAGCAGCCAAGTAAGTCTGGGGGCTTCTGTCGGCTACACCTTC.

The J gene is TRBJ2-5, the V gene TRBV3-1 (or the pseudogene TRBV3-2), with 7 bases that match TRBD2. The J segment lost 5 bases and the V segment lost 1 base, leaving 19 bases of the junction unmatched. Germline lookup yields CDR1 LGHDT and CDR2 YNNKEL (reference sequence). The CDR3 runs 19 residues. In DNA, the CDR3 is TGTGCCAGCAGCCAAGTCTATTACCCCGGAGCGGGAAGAGCGGAGACCCAGTACTTC. Translated: CASSQVYYPGAGRAETQYF.

This clone was counted once. V usage is TRBV7-9 and J usage is TRBJ1-1, with D uncertain. V was pared by 5 bases and J by 1 base, with 14 bases between. The CDR3 extends over 15 amino acids. Germline V gene data show CDR1 as SEHNR and CDR2 as FQNEAQ (reference sequence). The DNA of the CDR3 is TGTGCCAGCAGCCCACCTGTGAGAGAGAACACTGAAGCTTTCTTT. Encoded protein: CASSPPVRENTEAFF.

The genes are TRBV10-3 and TRBJ2-6; 7 positions agree with TRBD1. Germline CDR1 ENHRY, CDR2 SYGVKD. CDR3 length equals 17 residues. The junction had 14 bases not matched to a gene; V was cut back by 8 bases and J by 4 bases. Here the CDR3 DNA reads TGTGCCATCGGCCGGGGACAGCCAGACCCGGGGGCCAACGTCCTGACTTTC. The encoded protein is CAIGRGQPDPGANVLTF.

This clone was detected only once. The chain has TRBV28 and TRBJ2-5; TRBD2 might be the D (5 bases). The V and J ends lost 2 bases and 6 bases respectively, with 13 bases between them. CDR1 and CDR2 from the germline V gene are MDHEN and SYDVKM. There are 14 residues in the CDR3. The CDR3 is CASSLGGTRQTQYF. The CDR3 nucleotides are TGTGCCAGCAGTTTAGGAGGAACCAGGCAGACCCAGTACTTC.

The chain carries TRBV5-1 and TRBJ2-5, with TRBD2 matching over 7 bases. The CDR3 sequence is 15 residues long. From germline, CDR1 is SGHRS and CDR2 YFSETQ. V was clipped by 1 base and J by 4 bases; unmatched bases: 7. The CDR3 spells CASSLLRERGETQYF. Written as DNA, the CDR3 is TGCGCCAGCAGCTTGCTTCGGGAGCGGGGAGAGACCCAGTACTTC.